This TCR beta chain was obtained from a study of cytomegalovirus exposure and HLA in healthy donors. Study in general: Among the approximately 400 donors who were genotyped, 81% fell in the genetic ancestry cluster that is associated with self-reported Caucasian donors.

PCR was performed using 60 Vbeta and 13 Jbeta primers. TCRdb keeps only in-frame clones here, not all; method: immunoSEQ multiplex PCR. The table has about 120,000 clones, about 11% seen once. Trimming took 8 bases from V and 2 from J; bases not matched to a gene: 4. Germline CDR1 MRHNA, CDR2 SNTAGT. The CDR3 consists of 14 residues. Specimen: PBMCs. The J gene is TRBJ2-7, the V gene TRBV6-4, with 12 bases matching TRBD2. The source is a woman younger than 30 in good health and CMV-seropositive. The CDR3 DNA reads TGTGCCAGCCCTACTAGCGGGAGGACCTACGAGCAGTACTTC. It translates to CASPTSGRTYEQYF.